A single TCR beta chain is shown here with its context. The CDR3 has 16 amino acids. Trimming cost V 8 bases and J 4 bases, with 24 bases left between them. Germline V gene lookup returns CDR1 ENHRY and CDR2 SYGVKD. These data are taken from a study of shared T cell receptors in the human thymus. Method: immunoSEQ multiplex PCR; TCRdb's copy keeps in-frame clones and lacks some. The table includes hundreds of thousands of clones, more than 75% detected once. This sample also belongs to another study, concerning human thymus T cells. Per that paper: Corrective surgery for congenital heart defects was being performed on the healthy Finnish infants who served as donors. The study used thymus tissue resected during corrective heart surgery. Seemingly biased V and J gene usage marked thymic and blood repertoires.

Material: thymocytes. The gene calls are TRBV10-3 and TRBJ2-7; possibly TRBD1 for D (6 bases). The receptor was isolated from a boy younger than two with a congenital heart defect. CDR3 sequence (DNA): TGTGCCATCGGGCACCTGGCCCCTAGGGGGACGTACGAGCAGTACTTC. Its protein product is CAIGHLAPRGTYEQYF.